Below, one TCR beta chain is given with its context. Antigen unknown. This entry belongs to a study of CXCR3-negative and CXCR3-positive naive CD8 T cells. General observations from the study: The TRB CDR3s that CXCR3-positive naive cells carried were more hydrophobic than those of CXCR3-negative naive cells.

Germline CDR1 and CDR2: LGHNA and YSLEER. There are 14 residues in the CDR3. The libraries of TRB cDNA were constructed through 5' RACE using UMI labels. Following a re-call of the 5' RACE reads, TCRdb has one entry per CDR3 protein and lacks DNA. The repertoire table contains about 50,000 distinct CDR3 sequences. This chain connects TRBV4-3 to TRBJ1-2; TCRdb picks TRBD1, but there is no DNA to check that call. The specimen was naive CXCR3+ CD8+ T cells from blood. Subset reported: CD45RO-CCR7+CD27+CD95- naive CD8+ T cells expressing CXCR3 (TNR3+). This clonotype was obtained from a human donor in good health. Some clones in this sample may be carry-over from other donors' samples. The CDR3 here is CASSQDSQGDGYTF.